This T cell receptor beta chain was recovered during a study of blood T cells in healthy people across ages. With regard to this clonotype: What it binds is not known.

The authors ran a second PCR of about 6 to 11 cycles using a sample-barcoded 5' primer and a J-beta primer mix. Every single cDNA molecule received a tag from a template-switch adaptor with 12 random nucleotides. TCRdb re-analysed the 5' RACE reads in MiXCR, keeping a single row per CDR3 protein. The data show around 1.5 million distinct CDR3 sequences, around 59% seen once. Isolating PBMCs gave at least 7 million of these cells per sample. Between the trimmed V and J ends, which lost 0 bases and 1 base, there was a span of 15 bases. CDR3 length equals 17 residues. The study, taken as a whole, reports: Possibly confounding the expanded clonotype changes was the fact that donor CMV status was unknown.

What was sequenced was blood. This chain connects TRBV12-3 or TRBV12-4 to TRBJ1-2; D gene uncertain. The TCR sequence derives from a man between 18 and 29 years old in good health. As DNA, the CDR3 is TGTGCCAGCAGTTTAGCGGCCCCGACGGGAGGTAACTATGGCTACACCTTC. Its protein product is CASSLAAPTGGNYGYTF.